This entry describes one T cell receptor beta chain. The sample is drawn from a study of blood T cell repertoires in COVID-19. Across the study: Material from acute and convalescent COVID-19 was sourced from the United States, Italy and Spain. PBMCs, B-cell-depleted T cells, or T cells provided the cDNA or gDNA that made up the material.

Study processing details: Estimates of nucleated cell counts were drawn from the amplification of reference gene primers. Here immunoSEQ multiplex PCR was the method, and the copy in TCRdb shows in-frame clones only, minus some. V and J calls and clone size are as listed in that table; D and trimming were resolved from the DNA. The table has some 66,000 clones, about 86% seen once. Sequenced: peripheral blood. This receptor was taken from a man aged 45 to 65 with active COVID-19.

The CDR3 sequence: CASSFTRNEKLFF. The CDR3 DNA sequence: TGCGCCAGCAGCTTCACCAGGAATGAAAAACTGTTTTTT. This sequence joins TRBV5-1 and TRBJ1-4; no clear D gene. Trimming left V 2 bases short and J 5 bases short, with 7 bases between. The CDR3 is made up of 13 amino acids. Germline CDR1 is SGHRS and CDR2 is YFSETQ.